The source of this TCR beta chain is a study of blood T cell repertoires in COVID-19. Study details: Material from acute and convalescent COVID-19 was sourced from the United States, Italy and Spain. T cells, B-cell-depleted T cells, or PBMCs provided the cDNA or gDNA that served as material.

The length of the CDR3 is 16 residues. With 0 bases clipped from V and 2 bases from J, the junction kept 5 bases outside the gene matches. CDR1 and CDR2 (germline): SGHRS, YFSETQ. As originally analysed: Estimated nucleated cell counts came from reference gene primer amplification. Sequencing used immunoSEQ multiplex PCR; TCRdb keeps in-frame clones, though not all of them. V and J calls and clone size come straight from that table; D and trimming were deduced from the DNA. Found here are 120,000 to 150,000 clones, roughly 86% of them singletons; the top ten hold under 7%. This chain joins TRBV5-1 and TRBJ2-3, with 8 nucleotides matching TRBD2. The source of this sequence is a human donor in a cohort sampled during active COVID-19. Sequencing was carried out using peripheral blood. CDR3 sequence reads: CASSLGTSSYTDTQYF. CDR3 coding DNA: TGCGCCAGCAGCTTGGGGACTAGCTCTTACACAGATACGCAGTATTTT.